This T cell receptor beta chain was sequenced during a study of blood T cells in healthy people across ages. Study overall: About one barcoded beta molecule per two T cells was captured by template switching. Study-level findings and limits: CMV status of donors was not determined, possibly confounding expanded clonotype changes. Per million T cells, TCR beta diversity dropped roughly linearly as age increased.

Using a J-beta primer mix together with a sample-barcoded 5' primer, a second PCR was run for about 6 to 12 cycles. Every sample produced at least 2.5 million CDR3-containing paired-end reads. TCRdb re-called the 5' RACE reads through MiXCR, storing one row per CDR3 protein. Here the sample spans about a million distinct CDR3 sequences, approximately 50% being singletons. Turning to this clonotype: The antigen remains unidentified.

The receptor was derived from a woman aged 60-75 years in good health. Source material: blood.

The CDR3 region is CASSTPATFTDTQYF. CDR3 nucleotide sequence: TGTGCCAGCAGCACACCCGCAACCTTCACAGATACGCAGTATTTT. The rearrangement uses TRBV11-2 and TRBJ2-3, with D unresolved. The CDR3 is made up of 15 amino acids. Germline CDR1 and CDR2: SGHAT and FQNNGV. The germline V and J ends were trimmed by 5 bases and 2 bases, with 14 bases remaining between them.